Reported below is one T cell receptor (beta chain). Its antigen is not yet known. No per-base quality is available; no much larger clone lies one base away. This specimen belongs to a study of a mutant IDH1 vaccine in newly diagnosed glioma (dated by TCRdb to about 2021). Context from the whole study: Across visits V03 through V10, patients got a total of eight vaccinations, given in weeks 1, 3, 5, 7, 11, 15, 19 and 23. Of the 25 to 40 patients who were treated, around 62% were male and roughly 38% were female, and the mean age was about 40 years. Longitudinal TCRB deep sequencing was performed for approximately 24 treated patients wherever samples were available for exploratory analyses. Prior to enrollment, standard therapy consisting of radiotherapy alone, temozolomide alone, or radiochemotherapy with temozolomide had been administered to patients, with the combination being received by most patients. Peripheral blood was drawn at six visits: V03 (baseline), V05, V07, V10, V12 and V13. Vaccination began 4-6 weeks after radiotherapy alone, or alongside temozolomide cycles in the chemotherapy-containing groups.

In the paper's terms, the time point label means: week 11, during vaccination. Each vaccine dose, consisting of 300 ug of a 20-mer mutant IDH1 peptide in Montanide, was administered subcutaneously with topical imiquimod. All donors had newly diagnosed IDH1-mutant astrocytomas of WHO grade 3 or 4 that showed loss of nuclear ATRX. The samples were drawn from NOA16, a multicentre, single-arm, open-label phase I trial in Germany that tested a mutant IDH1 peptide vaccine in humans for the first time. Genomic DNA for TCRB sequencing was extracted from EDTA blood using the DNeasy Blood and Tissue Kit. The library was produced with the immunoSEQ multiplex PCR assay. Following the manufacturer's protocol, the hsTCRB Kit was used to amplify rearranged TCR beta chain sequences. An Illumina MiSeq was used to sequence the TCRB libraries. The paper's processing steps were these. Demultiplexing, trimming and gene mapping were performed with the kit vendor's proprietary platform. TCRdb obtained this table from immuneACCESS and retained in-frame rearrangements with V and J assigned. These tables miss some clones; where compared with another copy, unresolved V genes account for less than half of the shortfall, and the remainder is unexplained. Clonal size and the V and J genes are those of that table, whereas D and trimming came from the DNA. The sample has some 120,000 clones on record, around four fifths of them singletons. The ten largest clones take up 4.5% to 7% of the sample.

Study-wide findings and limitations: Immune responses induced by the vaccine were seen in over 80% of patients across multiple MHC alleles. It was noted by the authors that analyses of patient blood samples could not be reproduced owing to sample limitations. Availability determined which PBMC samples were chosen for TCRB deep sequencing. Changes in the top peripheral T cell clonotypes picked up by TCRB sequencing did not appear to be linked to pseudoprogression.

This sequence originates from a man aged 35 to 55 with glioma. This sample comprised PBMCs, obtained from a glioma patient whose treatment included an IDH1 peptide vaccine.

The DNA sequence reads TGTGCCAGTAGTTTCCTAGCGGACCCCATCCAGGGTGAGCAGTTCTTC. Its protein reads: CASSFLADPIQGEQFF. The chain uses TRBV19 and TRBJ2-1, and 7 bases in between align with TRBD2. CDR1 and CDR2 (LNHDA, SQIVND) derive from the germline V gene (reference sequence). Inclusive of the bounding cysteine and phenylalanine, the CDR3 is 16 residues long. Only the CDR3 DNA stays, 48 bases, in frame from base 1. Ends trimmed: V by 5 bases, J by 9 bases; bases unmatched to a gene: 16.